This T cell receptor beta chain was captured in a study of blood T cell repertoires in COVID-19 (TCRdb year 2020). The study in broad terms: The collaborator samples originated in the United States, Italy and Spain and spanned the acute and convalescent phases of COVID-19. The prospective study material was composed of cDNA or gDNA derived from T cells, B-cell-depleted T cells, or PBMCs. Deeply sampled blood TCRbeta repertoires from subjects exposed to, actively infected with, or recovered from COVID-19 were included in the dataset. The repertoires were made available in a free public database intended to serve as a resource for research on the immune response to SARS-CoV-2. Samples were obtained from the ongoing ImmuneRACE study (first 160 participants) and from 950 to 1,500 subjects provided by 6 global collaborators. A de-identified subject ID, COVID-19 status, age in years and sex were almost always included in the sample metadata. Where available, HLA class I and class II types were obtained from metadata supplied by the sample provider rather than from assay-based typing. General conclusions and limits of the study: The quantity of clinical and demographic metadata differed by source and by participant and was supplied without curation.

TCRbeta CDR3 regions were amplified from genomic DNA by means of the immunoSEQ Assay, a bias-controlled multiplex PCR. As for the authors' bioinformatics: Nucleated cell counts per sample were estimated from amplification of reference gene primers within the assay. To quantify the absolute abundance of each unique TCRbeta CDR3 rearrangement, sequence reads were collapsed and filtered. For each sample, productive Simpson clonality was calculated as the square root of Simpson's diversity index over productive rearrangements. TCRdb mirrors the immuneACCESS table, restricted to in-frame sequences. Some clones are absent from its copies; in checked studies, under half trace to an unresolved V gene, and the reason for the others is unknown. V, J and clone size are those of that table, while D and trimming were read from the DNA. The sample table lists roughly 400,000 clones, 88% of them with a count of one. Approximately 1.3% of the sample goes to the ten largest clones.

Enrolling through a virtual design, the prospective study's participants ranged in age from roughly 18 to 100 years and lived across 24 United States geographic areas. Cohort assignment in the prospective study relied on participant-reported clinical history from a screening survey and a study questionnaire. Exposed participants had been in contact with someone with a PCR-confirmed or clinician-diagnosed COVID-19 case within 2 weeks of study entry. In the prospective study, whole blood, serum and a nasopharyngeal or oropharyngeal swab were collected from each participant by mobile phlebotomists. Prospective study participants could optionally give additional blood draws and questionnaires over an approximately 2-month period. Before DNA extraction, prospective study blood samples were shipped either frozen or at room temperature. A note on this clone: Its binding antigen is unknown. Base qualities were left out, and no much larger clone turns up one base away.

The germline V gene sets CDR1 to SGHTS and CDR2 to YDEGEE. The CDR3, cysteine through phenylalanine, is 14 amino acids long. Solely the CDR3 DNA is kept, with 42 bases framed from the first base. The germline ends are 6 bases apart after V is trimmed by 0 bases and J by 5 bases. The clonotype was recovered from a woman aged 18-35 years who had been exposed to COVID-19. The V and J genes are TRBV5-8 and TRBJ1-6; the D segment could be TRBD1, given 5 matching bases. Sequencing was carried out using PBMCs or T cells enriched from blood (not recorded which). Read as DNA, the sequence is TGTGCCAGCAGCTTGGAGGGGAATAATTCACCCCTCCACTTT. This is translated as CASSLEGNNSPLHF. With all but the CDR3 taken from the reference TRBV5-8 and TRBJ1-6 genes, the full variable domain is: EAGVTQSPTHLIKTRGQQATLRCSPISGHTSVYWYQQALGLGLQFLLWYDEGEERNRGNFPPRFSGRQFPNYSSELNVNALELEDSALYLCASSLEGNNSPLHFGNGTRLTVT.